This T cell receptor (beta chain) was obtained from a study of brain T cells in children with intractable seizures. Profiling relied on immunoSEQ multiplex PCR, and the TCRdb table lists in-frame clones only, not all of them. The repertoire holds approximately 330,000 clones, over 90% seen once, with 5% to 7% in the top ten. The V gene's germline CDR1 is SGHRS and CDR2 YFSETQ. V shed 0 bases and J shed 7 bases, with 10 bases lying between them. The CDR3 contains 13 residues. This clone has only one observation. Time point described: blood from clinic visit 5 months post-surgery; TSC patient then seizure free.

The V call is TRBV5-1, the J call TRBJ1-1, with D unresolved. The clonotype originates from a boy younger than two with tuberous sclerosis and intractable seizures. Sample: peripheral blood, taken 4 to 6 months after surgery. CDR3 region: CASSLGGSGEAFF. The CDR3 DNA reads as TGCGCCAGCAGCTTGGGTGGGTCGGGTGAAGCTTTCTTT.